This T cell receptor (beta chain) was observed in a study of cytomegalovirus exposure and HLA in healthy donors. Points from the study as a whole: A later analysis found most CMV-associated TCR beta chains apparently HLA-restricted. The records held CMV serostatus as the only immune exposure information. Clonal expansion, a later analysis showed, was greater in HLA-associated TCR beta chains than in equally common others. Researchers reported that three CMV-associated chains were confirmed in vitro as CMV antigen-specific.

This CDR3 is built from 15 residues. Per germline, CDR1 SGHTA and CDR2 FQGNSA. V was trimmed by 2 bases and J by 7 bases, leaving 16 bases between them. A remark on this clone: Its antigen is not identified.

PCR used 60 Vbeta primers and 13 Jbeta primers. Libraries were prepared by immunoSEQ multiplex PCR; TCRdb keeps only in-frame clonotypes and omits some of them. The sample lists 150,000 or so clones, about three quarters occurring once. J is TRBJ2-3 and V is TRBV7-2, with a weak D call TRBD1 (5 bases). The sample comprised PBMCs. The clonotype comes from a woman aged 40 to 50 in good health and CMV-seropositive. CDR3 nucleotide sequence: TGTGCCAGCAGCTTACCCAGGGTCGAATTCAATACGCAGTATTTT. It codes for CASSLPRVEFNTQYF.